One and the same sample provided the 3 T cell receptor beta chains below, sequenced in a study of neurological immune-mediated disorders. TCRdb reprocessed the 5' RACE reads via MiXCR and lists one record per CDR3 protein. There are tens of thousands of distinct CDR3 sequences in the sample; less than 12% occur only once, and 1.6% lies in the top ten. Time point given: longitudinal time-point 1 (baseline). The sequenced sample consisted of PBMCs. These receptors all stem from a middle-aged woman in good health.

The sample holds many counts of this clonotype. The CDR3 DNA reads as TGTGCCAGCAGCCAAGACGGGTACGAGCAGTACTTC. It specifies CASSQDGYEQYF. The J gene is TRBJ2-7, the V gene TRBV3-1; D is undetermined. Trimming removed 0 bases at V and 4 bases at J, with 4 bases between. The germline V gene encodes CDR1 LGHDT and CDR2 YNNKEL (reference sequence). This CDR3 is 12 amino acids long.

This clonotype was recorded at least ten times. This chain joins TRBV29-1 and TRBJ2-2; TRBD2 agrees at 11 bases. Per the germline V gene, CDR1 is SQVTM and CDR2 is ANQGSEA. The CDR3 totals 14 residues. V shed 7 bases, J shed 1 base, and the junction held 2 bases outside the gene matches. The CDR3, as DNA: TGCAGCGGCCTAGCGGGAGGGAACACCGGGGAGCTGTTTTTT. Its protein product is CSGLAGGNTGELFF.

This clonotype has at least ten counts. CDR3 nucleotides: TGCAGTGCTCGGCATTCCGACACCGGGGAGCTGTTTTTT. Translating it yields CSARHSDTGELFF. V usage is TRBV20-1 and J usage is TRBJ2-2; D is undetermined. Trimming took 5 bases from V and 3 from J, leaving 10 bases between them. CDR3 length: 13 residues. Germline CDR1 is DFQATT and CDR2 is SNEGSKA (reference sequence).